The T cell receptor beta chain under discussion was sequenced for a study of T-cell memory formation after mild COVID-19. Whole-study results and caveats: Clones that got smaller from day 15 to 85 had even CD4/CD8, while clones growing later tipped toward CD4+.

There are a few counts of this clonotype. Its antigen remains unidentified. The germline gives CDR1 ENHRY, CDR2 SYGVKD. Unmatched junction bases numbered 12, after V lost 3 bases and J lost 1 base. There are 17 residues in the CDR3. MiXCR, applied by TCRdb to the 5' RACE reads, yields one record per CDR3 protein. The sample contains some 69,000 distinct CDR3 sequences, 16% of which appear only once. Sequencing was performed on PBMCs or a T cell subset sorted from them (not recorded which). The rearrangement uses TRBV10-3 and TRBJ2-7; 7 bases are a match to TRBD2. The TCR originated in an adult woman who had mild COVID-19 (a few samples of this study predate the infection). Cell type and time point are not known. The CDR3 protein is CAISDSVAGLGSYEQYF. CDR3 nucleotide sequence: TGTGCCATCAGTGACTCCGTAGCGGGCCTGGGGTCCTACGAGCAGTACTTC.